The clone carrying this T cell receptor beta chain was observed many times. Its antigen is unidentified. These data are taken from a study of CD8 T cells in ankylosing spondylitis. From germline, CDR1 is MNHEY and CDR2 SMNVEV (reference sequence). The CDR3 extends over 14 amino acids. With 9 bases clipped from V and 5 bases from J, the junction kept 10 bases outside the gene matches. Libraries for TCR beta were made by quantitative 5'-RACE with molecular barcodes. TCRdb ran MiXCR on the 5' RACE reads and lists one entry per CDR3 protein. Here the sample spans 450,000 to 550,000 distinct CDR3 sequences, about 5% being singletons. Overall study findings and caveats: A motif of 7 to 9 highly homologous TCR beta variants was seen as apparently characteristic of ankylosing spondylitis blood. Earlier work had already found some motif variants in reactive arthritis synovial fluid and blood.

V and J are TRBV27 and TRBJ2-1, with 7 nucleotides matching TRBD1. The clonotype comes from a male donor with ankylosing spondylitis. Sample: blood, either unsorted or a sorted T cell fraction (not recorded which). The CDR3 nucleotides read TGTGCCAGGCTCGGGACAGTCCTACACAATGAGCAGTTCTTC. Encoded protein: CARLGTVLHNEQFF.